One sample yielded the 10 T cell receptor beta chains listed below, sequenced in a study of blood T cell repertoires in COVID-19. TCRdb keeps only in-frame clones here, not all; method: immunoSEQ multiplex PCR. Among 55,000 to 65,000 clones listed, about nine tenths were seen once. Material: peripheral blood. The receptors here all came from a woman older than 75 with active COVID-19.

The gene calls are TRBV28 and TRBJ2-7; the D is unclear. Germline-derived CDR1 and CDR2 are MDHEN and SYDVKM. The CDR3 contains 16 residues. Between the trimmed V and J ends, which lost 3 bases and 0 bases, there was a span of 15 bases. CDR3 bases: TGTGCCAGCAGTTTTTCTCTGGCCCTGCTCTCCTACGAGCAGTACTTC. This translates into CASSFSLALLSYEQYF. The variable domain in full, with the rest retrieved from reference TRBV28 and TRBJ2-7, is DVKVTQSSRYLVKRTGEKVFLECVQDMDHENMFWYRQDPGLGLRLIYFSYDVKMKEKGDIPEGYSVSREKKERFSLILESASTNQTSMYLCASSFSLALLSYEQYFGPGTRLTVT.

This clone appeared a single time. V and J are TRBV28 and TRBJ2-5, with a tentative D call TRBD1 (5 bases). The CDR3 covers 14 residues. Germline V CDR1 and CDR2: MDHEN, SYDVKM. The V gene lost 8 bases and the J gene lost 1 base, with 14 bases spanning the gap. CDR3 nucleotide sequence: TGTGCCAGCGGCGCCAGGGTCTCCCAAGAGACCCAGTACTTC. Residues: CASGARVSQETQYF.

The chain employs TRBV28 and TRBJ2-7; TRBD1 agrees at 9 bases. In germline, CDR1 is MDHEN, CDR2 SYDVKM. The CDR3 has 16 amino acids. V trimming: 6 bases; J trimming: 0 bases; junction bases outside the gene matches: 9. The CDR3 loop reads CASRPAGQGSSYEQYV. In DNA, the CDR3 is TGTGCCAGCAGACCGGCGGGACAGGGATCCTCCTACGAGCAGTACGTC.

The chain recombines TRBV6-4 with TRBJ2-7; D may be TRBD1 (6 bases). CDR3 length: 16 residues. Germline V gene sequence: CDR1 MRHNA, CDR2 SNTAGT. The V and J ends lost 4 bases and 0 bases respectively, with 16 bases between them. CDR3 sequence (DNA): TGTGCCAGCAGTGTTACGGGACACGCCGTCTCCTACGAGCAGTACTTC. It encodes CASSVTGHAVSYEQYF.

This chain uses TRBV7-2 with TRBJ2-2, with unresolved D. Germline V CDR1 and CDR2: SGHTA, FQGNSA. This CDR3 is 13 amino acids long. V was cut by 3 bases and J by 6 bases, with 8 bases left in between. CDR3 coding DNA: TGTGCCAGCAGCTTTCCCCCATCCGGGGAGCTGTTTTTT. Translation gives CASSFPPSGELFF.

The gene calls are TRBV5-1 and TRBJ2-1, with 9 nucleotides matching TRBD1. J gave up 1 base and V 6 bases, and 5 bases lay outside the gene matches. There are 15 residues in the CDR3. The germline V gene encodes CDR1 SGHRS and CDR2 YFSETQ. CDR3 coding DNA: TGCGCCAGCAAGGGCGACAGGGGGTCCTACAATGAGCAGTTCTTC. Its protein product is CASKGDRGSYNEQFF.

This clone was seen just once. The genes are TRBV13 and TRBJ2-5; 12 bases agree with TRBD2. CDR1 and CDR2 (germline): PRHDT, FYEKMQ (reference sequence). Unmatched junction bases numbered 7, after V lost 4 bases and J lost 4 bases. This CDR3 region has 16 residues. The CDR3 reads CASSSGGLAGLETQYF. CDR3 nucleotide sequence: TGTGCCAGCAGCTCGGGGGGACTAGCGGGCCTAGAGACCCAGTACTTC.

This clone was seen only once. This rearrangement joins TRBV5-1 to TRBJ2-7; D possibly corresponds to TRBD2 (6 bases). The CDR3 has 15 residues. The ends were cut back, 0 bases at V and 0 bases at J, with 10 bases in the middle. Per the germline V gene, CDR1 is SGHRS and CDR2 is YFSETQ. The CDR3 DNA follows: TGCGCCAGCAGCTTGGGTGGCGGGACCTCCTACGAGCAGTACTTC. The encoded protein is CASSLGGGTSYEQYF. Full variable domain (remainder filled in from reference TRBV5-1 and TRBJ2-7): KAGVTQTPRYLIKTRGQQVTLSCSPISGHRSVSWYQQTPGQGLQFLFEYFSETQRNKGNFPGRFSGRQFSNSRSEMNVSTLELGDSALYLCASSLGGGTSYEQYFGPGTRLTVT.

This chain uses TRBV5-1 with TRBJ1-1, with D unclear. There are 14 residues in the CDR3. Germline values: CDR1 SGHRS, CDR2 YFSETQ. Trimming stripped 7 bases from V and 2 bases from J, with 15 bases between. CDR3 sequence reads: CASREAGTNTEAFF. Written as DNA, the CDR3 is TGCGCCAGCCGGGAGGCGGGAACCAACACTGAAGCTTTCTTT. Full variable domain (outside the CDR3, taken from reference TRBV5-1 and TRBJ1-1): KAGVTQTPRYLIKTRGQQVTLSCSPISGHRSVSWYQQTPGQGLQFLFEYFSETQRNKGNFPGRFSGRQFSNSRSEMNVSTLELGDSALYLCASREAGTNTEAFFGQGTRLTVV.

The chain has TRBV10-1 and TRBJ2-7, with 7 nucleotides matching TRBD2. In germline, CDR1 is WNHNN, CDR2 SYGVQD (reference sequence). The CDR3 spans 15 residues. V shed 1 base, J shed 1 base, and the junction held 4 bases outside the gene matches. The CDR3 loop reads CASSEWAGGSYEQYF. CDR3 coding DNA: TGCGCCAGCAGTGAGTGGGCCGGGGGGTCCTACGAGCAGTACTTC.